This T cell receptor beta chain came from a study of response to subunit inactivated influenza vaccine. This clonotype has more than one count but fewer than ten. Its antigen is still unknown. Findings and limits, study-wide: The authors suggested that every seasonal influenza vaccination recruits few new T cells.

TCRdb processed the RT-PCR reads anew with MiXCR; each CDR3 protein has one entry. The table includes approximately 730,000 distinct CDR3 sequences, about 15% detected once. Germline V gene sequence: CDR1 SEHNR, CDR2 FQNEAQ (reference sequence). Trimming took off 5 bases at V and 3 bases at J, with 23 bases between the two ends. The CDR3 has 17 amino acids. The sequence was collected from a man in his fifties or sixties who received an inactivated influenza vaccine. The chain carries TRBV7-9 and TRBJ2-7, with D possibly TRBD2 on 7 matching bases. Sequenced here: PBMCs from blood, sampled around 15 days before vaccination. The CDR3 spells CASSPPVRGAIFYEQYF. The CDR3 DNA is TGTGCCAGCAGCCCCCCGGTACGGGGGGCCATATTCTACGAGCAGTACTTC.